One sample yielded the 20 T cell receptor beta chains listed below, sequenced in a study of cytomegalovirus exposure and HLA in healthy donors. Primers: 60 Vbeta forward and 13 Jbeta reverse. Sequencing used immunoSEQ multiplex PCR; TCRdb keeps in-frame clones, though not all of them. Found here are more than 95,000 clones, 75% to 80% of them singletons; the top ten hold roughly 5%. Sequencing used PBMCs. These receptors all come from a man in his 60s in good health and CMV-seropositive.

This sequence joins TRBV5-1 and TRBJ2-1; 9 positions agree with TRBD2. This CDR3 contains 14 residues. Germline loops: CDR1 SGHRS, CDR2 YFSETQ. V lost 0 bases and J lost 9; bases outside the gene matches: 4. The CDR3 sequence: CASSLARGGGEQFF. The CDR3 DNA follows: TGCGCCAGCAGCTTGGCGCGGGGGGGCGGTGAGCAGTTCTTC.

The chain combines TRBV7-9 with TRBJ2-3; possible D gene TRBD1, 5 bases. Trimming left V 1 base short and J 1 base short, with 6 bases between. From germline, CDR1 is SEHNR and CDR2 FQNEAQ (reference sequence). This CDR3 has 14 residues. Here the CDR3 reads CASSLEQGTDTQYF. The CDR3 DNA sequence: TGTGCCAGCAGCTTAGAACAGGGCACAGATACGCAGTATTTT.

The rearrangement joins TRBV4-2 to TRBJ2-5; perhaps TRBD2 as D (5 bases). The J call may be incorrect, as the DNA end agrees better with TRBJ2-7. The CDR3 runs to 14 residues. Germline loops: CDR1 LGHNA, CDR2 YNFKEQ. The CDR3 region has the DNA TGTGCCAGCAGCCAAGACCGAGGGAGCTACGAGCAGTACTTC. This sequence encodes CASSQDRGSYEQYF.

The chain has TRBV6-1 and TRBJ1-5, with 8 bases that match TRBD1. J was trimmed by 4 bases and V by 8 bases; bases with no gene match: 10. CDR3 length: 15 amino acids. Germline values: CDR1 MNHNS, CDR2 SASEGT. CDR3 in DNA: TGTGCCAGCGCTACAGGACAGGGAGGTAATCAGCCCCAGCATTTT. This gives the protein CASATGQGGNQPQHF.

This clone appeared once. The chain is built from TRBV27 and TRBJ1-3; D gene uncertain. The CDR3 loop spans 13 amino acids. V was cut by 7 bases and J by 2 bases, with 9 bases left in between. CDR1 is MNHEY and CDR2 is SMNVEV in the germline V gene (reference sequence). CDR3 bases: TGTGCCAGCAAACAACCCCCTGGAAACACCATATATTTT. It specifies CASKQPPGNTIYF.

V is TRBV6-1 and J is TRBJ2-2, with D unresolved. Germline assignment: CDR1 MNHNS and CDR2 SASEGT. The CDR3 has 14 amino acids. V was cut by 5 bases and J by 6 bases, with 13 bases left in between. The CDR3 bases are TGTGCCAGCAGTCCCACCCCTAGGCCCGGGGAGCTGTTTTTT. Translated: CASSPTPRPGELFF.

The V and J genes are TRBV6-4 and TRBJ2-5; 12 bases are shared with TRBD2. This CDR3 is built from 14 residues. CDR1 MRHNA and CDR2 SNTAGT come from the germline V gene. The trim removed 5 bases at V and 4 bases at J, leaving 2 bases unmatched. CDR3 loop: CASSPTSGGETQYF. Here the CDR3 DNA reads TGTGCCAGCAGTCCGACTAGCGGGGGAGAGACCCAGTACTTC.

This chain joins TRBV7-3 and TRBJ2-3; 7 bases agree with TRBD1. Trimming cost V 5 bases and J 4 bases; bases outside gene matches: 15. CDR1 is SGHTA and CDR2 is FQGTGA in the germline V gene. The CDR3 has 17 amino acids. DNA of the CDR3: TGTGCCAGCAGCCCCAGGCTCAGTGTGCAGGGGGCAGATACGCAGTATTTT. Amino acids: CASSPRLSVQGADTQYF.

V is TRBV15 and J is TRBJ2-7; TRBD1 aligns across 7 bases. The CDR3 covers 15 residues. Germline V gene lookup returns CDR1 LNHNV and CDR2 YYDKDF (reference sequence). Losses at the gene ends were 4 bases for V and 0 bases for J; bases not matched to a gene: 6. CDR3 protein: CATSTQGSSSYEQYF. The CDR3 region has the DNA TGTGCCACCAGCACACAGGGGTCGAGCTCCTACGAGCAGTACTTC.

V usage is TRBV5-4 and J usage is TRBJ2-7; tentative D call: TRBD2 (5 bases). Germline-derived CDR1 and CDR2 are SGHNT and YYREEE (reference sequence). CDR3 length equals 14 residues. Trimming removed 6 bases at V and 5 bases at J, with 18 bases between. The CDR3 spells CASTEGRGNHEQYF. CDR3 in DNA: TGTGCCAGCACCGAAGGAAGAGGGAACCACGAGCAGTACTTC.

In this sample, this clone turned up a few times. V is TRBV27 and J is TRBJ2-3; 12 bases agree with TRBD2. The V gene's germline CDR1 is MNHEY and CDR2 SMNVEV (reference sequence). The CDR3 length is 17 residues. V dropped 7 bases and J dropped 5; count of bases not matched to a gene: 13. CDR3 sequence: CASKVRASGGVGDTQYF. The CDR3 DNA sequence: TGTGCCAGCAAAGTAAGGGCTAGCGGGGGGGTAGGAGATACGCAGTATTTT.

A single count supports this clone. The CDR3 sequence is CASRGTGEDYGYTF. CDR3 bases: TGTGCCAGTAGGGGGACAGGGGAGGACTATGGCTACACCTTC. The chain combines TRBV19 with TRBJ1-2; TRBD1 matches at 10 bases. Germline V CDR1 and CDR2: LNHDA, SQIVND (reference sequence). The CDR3 runs to 14 residues. V shed 6 bases and J 3 bases; nucleotides not matched to a gene: 4.

V usage is TRBV7-2 and J usage is TRBJ2-7; D perhaps matches TRBD1 (5 bases). CDR3 length: 14 residues. Germline V gene data show CDR1 as SGHTA and CDR2 as FQGNSA. V lost 1 base, J lost 3 bases, and 10 bases lay in between. CDR3 loop: CASSLGQGLYEQYF. CDR3 DNA sequence: TGTGCCAGCAGCTTAGGCCAGGGTCTCTACGAGCAGTACTTC.

The V and J genes are TRBV9 and TRBJ2-5; 11 bases agree with TRBD2. Germline values: CDR1 SGDLS, CDR2 YYNGEE. CDR3 length: 16 residues. Unmatched junction bases numbered 9, after V lost 6 bases and J lost 2 bases. CDR3 protein: CASTHRASGGQETQYF. The CDR3 DNA sequence: TGTGCCAGCACCCATAGGGCTAGCGGGGGGCAAGAGACCCAGTACTTC. Using reference TRBV9 and TRBJ2-5 for the parts outside the CDR3, the full variable domain is DSGVTQTPKHLITATGQRVTLRCSPRSGDLSVYWYQQSLDQGLQFLIQYYNGEERAKGNILERFSAQQFPDLHSELNLSSLELGDSALYFCASTHRASGGQETQYFGPGTRLLVL.

The V call is TRBV9, the J call TRBJ2-3; 11 nucleotides line up with TRBD1. Germline values: CDR1 SGDLS, CDR2 YYNGEE. CDR3 length: 17 residues. With 4 bases clipped from V and 1 base from J, the junction kept 8 bases outside the gene matches. CDR3 bases: TGTGCCAGCAGCCCGCGGACAGGGGGCGCTGGCACAGATACGCAGTATTTT. Protein: CASSPRTGGAGTDTQYF.

CDR3 sequence (DNA): TGCGCCAGCAGTGGGATTATGGAGGGGGCGGCTGAAGCTTTCTTT. Its protein is CASSGIMEGAAEAFF. The rearrangement links TRBV10-2 to TRBJ1-1, with 7 positions matching TRBD1. Looked up from germline, CDR1 is WSHSY and CDR2 is SAAADI. The CDR3 runs 15 residues. The V gene end was trimmed by 4 bases and the J gene end by 6 bases; junction bases not matched to a gene: 11.

The rearrangement uses TRBV5-8 and TRBJ1-4; D call uncertain. Per germline, CDR1 SGHTS and CDR2 YDEGEE. The CDR3 loop spans 13 amino acids. V was shortened by 4 bases and J by 8 bases, with 12 bases between the two germline ends. DNA for the CDR3: TGTGCCAGCAGCGCAAGGGAGTGGGAAAAACTGTTTTTT. Its protein is CASSAREWEKLFF.

V usage is TRBV4-2 and J usage is TRBJ1-2; 11 positions match TRBD1. CDR1 and CDR2 (germline): LGHNA, YNFKEQ. The CDR3 sequence is 17 residues long. V shed 3 bases, J shed 3 bases, and the junction held 9 bases outside the gene matches. CDR3 DNA: TGTGCCAGCAGCCAGGACGGACAGGGGGCTCTGCACTATGGCTACACCTTC. It is translated as CASSQDGQGALHYGYTF.

The V call is TRBV28, the J call TRBJ1-6; 8 nucleotides agree with TRBD1. V gave up 6 bases and J gave up 4 bases; unmatched junction bases: 5. The CDR3 is made up of 15 amino acids. Germline CDR1 and CDR2: MDHEN and SYDVKM. The CDR3 sequence: CASSFGQGYNSPLHF. DNA of the CDR3: TGTGCCAGCAGCTTCGGACAGGGTTATAATTCACCCCTCCACTTT.

The chain couples TRBV7-9 to TRBJ1-6, with D maybe TRBD1 (5 bases). Deletions cut 5 bases from V and 9 bases from J, with 11 bases between. The CDR3 is made up of 13 amino acids. Looked up from germline, CDR1 is SEHNR and CDR2 is FQNEAQ (reference sequence). CDR3 sequence (DNA): TGTGCCAGCAGCGGGAGGGACCGTTCACCCCTCCACTTT. Its translation: CASSGRDRSPLHF.